The 23 T cell receptor beta chains reported below all come from one sample, sequenced in a study of memory CD4+ T cells and cytomegalovirus serostatus. Clones were sequenced by immunoSEQ multiplex PCR, and TCRdb holds only the in-frame ones, with some missing. The sample holds 75,000 to 90,000 clones, around 80% seen once. The sort gate was single viable CD3+CD4+CD8-CD45RO+ cells for memory CD4+ T cells. The material sequenced was memory CD4+ T cells from blood. The receptors here all came from an adult in good health and CMV-seronegative.

The chain joins TRBV18 to TRBJ2-7, with 7 bases that match TRBD1. The CDR3 contains 13 residues. In germline, CDR1 is KGHSH, CDR2 LQKENI. V trimming: 4 bases; J trimming: 0 bases; junction bases outside the gene matches: 0. The CDR3 DNA reads TGTGCCAGCTCACGGGACAGCTCCTACGAGCAGTACTTC. This translates into CASSRDSSYEQYF.

The chain combines TRBV11-2 with TRBJ1-3; D is unclear. The CDR3 is 14 residues long. Germline V gives CDR1 SGHAT, CDR2 FQNNGV. Trimming cost V 0 bases and J 1 base, with 4 bases left between them. The CDR3 nucleotides read TGTGCCAGCAGCTTAGATAGGTCTGGAAACACCATATATTTT. The encoded protein is CASSLDRSGNTIYF.

This rearrangement joins TRBV7-9 to TRBJ1-4, with 7 bases lining up with TRBD1. Trimming cost V 1 base and J 7 bases; bases outside gene matches: 3. Looked up from germline, CDR1 is SEHNR and CDR2 is FQNEAQ (reference sequence). CDR3 length equals 14 residues. The CDR3 sequence: CASSLGQGGEKLFF. CDR3 sequence (DNA): TGTGCCAGCAGCTTAGGACAGGGTGGTGAAAAACTGTTTTTT.

The rearrangement uses TRBV13 and TRBJ2-2; 10 nucleotides align to TRBD1. The CDR3 has 17 amino acids. The ends lost 3 bases at V and 6 bases at J; junction bases unmatched: 10. CDR1 is PRHDT and CDR2 is FYEKMQ in the germline V gene (reference sequence). As DNA, the CDR3 is TGTGCCAGCAGCTTGAATTGGGACAGGGGAAAGGCCGGGGAGCTGTTTTTT. Amino acids: CASSLNWDRGKAGELFF.

The V call is TRBV11-2, the J call TRBJ2-3; TRBD2 matches 7 bases. The CDR3 is 15 amino acids. V dropped 1 base and J dropped 2; count of bases not matched to a gene: 3. The germline V gene has CDR1 SGHAT and CDR2 FQNNGV. The CDR3 protein is CASSLGGGPTDTQYF. The CDR3 coding sequence is TGTGCCAGCAGCTTAGGCGGGGGACCCACAGATACGCAGTATTTT.

The V and J genes are TRBV19 and TRBJ1-1; 9 nucleotides match TRBD1. There are 18 residues in the CDR3. Germline V CDR1 and CDR2: LNHDA, SQIVND (reference sequence). The V segment lost 3 bases and the J segment 4 bases; nucleotides outside the gene matches: 15. The CDR3 DNA follows: TGTGCCAGTAGTATCTTTTACACCGGGACAGGGCTGGGCACTGAAGCTTTCTTT. It codes for CASSIFYTGTGLGTEAFF.

J is TRBJ1-1 and V is TRBV15; D may be TRBD1 (5 bases). Germline V gives CDR1 LNHNV, CDR2 YYDKDF (reference sequence). V lost 0 bases and J lost 6, with 11 bases in between. The CDR3 is made up of 14 amino acids. CDR3 sequence reads: CATSRDIRVAEAFF. CDR3 DNA sequence: TGTGCCACCAGCAGAGATATCAGGGTAGCTGAAGCTTTCTTT.

CDR3 in amino acids: CASSPPAGRLGHEQYF. DNA of the CDR3: TGTGCCAGCTCACCACCTGCTGGTCGGTTGGGGCACGAGCAGTACTTC. The chain employs TRBV18 and TRBJ2-7; D might be TRBD1 (5 bases). Trimming removed 0 bases from V and 5 bases from J, with 17 bases in between. This CDR3 is 16 amino acids long. Germline V gene data show CDR1 as KGHSH and CDR2 as LQKENI.

The J gene is TRBJ2-7, the V gene TRBV6-5, with a possible D match to TRBD2 (6 bases). The CDR3 is 16 amino acids. Germline loops: CDR1 MNHEY, CDR2 SVGAGI. V was pared by 4 bases and J by 0 bases, with 16 bases between. The CDR3, as DNA: TGTGCCAGCAGTTCCTCGGGCGGGGCGGGCTCCTACGAGCAGTACTTC. This sequence encodes CASSSSGGAGSYEQYF.

This chain uses TRBV29-1 with TRBJ1-1; no clear D. The CDR3 loop spans 13 amino acids. CDR1 and CDR2 from the germline V gene are SQVTM and ANQGSEA. Trimming stripped 2 bases from V and 4 bases from J, with 11 bases between. This chain's CDR3 is CSVELGSGTEAFF. The CDR3 region has the DNA TGCAGCGTTGAACTGGGCTCGGGCACTGAAGCTTTCTTT.

This chain joins TRBV18 and TRBJ2-5; 8 bases line up with TRBD1. V lost 6 bases to trimming and J lost 1 base; unmatched junction nucleotides: 4. Germline lookup yields CDR1 KGHSH and CDR2 LQKENI. The CDR3 is 14 amino acids. The CDR3 protein is CASSQGQGQETQYF. The CDR3 DNA follows: TGTGCCAGCTCGCAAGGACAGGGCCAAGAGACCCAGTACTTC.

The chain is built from TRBV9 and TRBJ2-1; 10 nucleotides align to TRBD2. Germline assignment: CDR1 SGDLS and CDR2 YYNGEE. After removal of 0 bases from V and 4 bases from J, the junction contained 1 base not matched to a gene. This CDR3 contains 15 residues. Written as DNA, the CDR3 is TGTGCCAGCAGCGTAGATAGCGGGGGGTACAATGAGCAGTTCTTC. Its protein is CASSVDSGGYNEQFF.

The rearrangement uses TRBV7-2 and TRBJ1-2; D is possibly TRBD1 (6 bases). The germline V gene encodes CDR1 SGHTA and CDR2 FQGNSA. The CDR3 covers 15 residues. The V and J ends lost 6 bases and 1 base respectively, with 15 bases between them. Here the CDR3 reads CASSFGQRSNYGYTF. Here the CDR3 DNA reads TGTGCCAGCAGTTTTGGACAGCGGAGTAACTATGGCTACACCTTC.

This clone turned up a few times. The genes are TRBV18 and TRBJ1-6; D possibly corresponds to TRBD1 (6 bases). Trimming removed 2 bases from V and 7 bases from J, with 12 bases in between. CDR3 length: 15 amino acids. The V gene's germline CDR1 is KGHSH and CDR2 LQKENI. CDR3 amino acids: CASSPAGGLNSPLHF. DNA of the CDR3: TGTGCCAGCTCACCAGCCGGGGGCCTGAATTCACCCCTCCACTTT.

The rearrangement joins TRBV6-1 to TRBJ1-3; the D is unclear. Germline V lookup: CDR1 MNHNS, CDR2 SASEGT. The CDR3 spans 15 residues. Deletions cut 3 bases from V and 0 bases from J, with 9 bases between. The CDR3 DNA reads TGTGCCAGCAGTGAGGGCAAAGACTCTGGAAACACCATATATTTT. Protein: CASSEGKDSGNTIYF.

The chain has TRBV4-3 and TRBJ1-3; 8 bases align to TRBD1. Germline trimming cut 0 bases from V and 0 bases from J; bases unmatched to any gene: 10. The germline V gene has CDR1 LGHNA and CDR2 YSLEER. The CDR3 is 19 residues long. This CDR3 is CASSQDDRTGPDSGNTIYF. As DNA, the CDR3 is TGCGCCAGCAGCCAAGACGACCGGACAGGGCCTGACTCTGGAAACACCATATATTTT.

V gene TRBV25-1 combines with J gene TRBJ2-1; 13 bases are a match to TRBD2. With V trimmed by 6 bases and J by 6 bases, 2 bases remained unmatched. The CDR3 runs 14 residues. CDR1 MGHDK and CDR2 SYGVNS come from the germline V gene. The CDR3 loop is CASSTSGGANEQFF. The DNA for the CDR3 is TGTGCCAGCAGCACTAGCGGGGGGGCCAATGAGCAGTTCTTC.

The genes are TRBV10-3 and TRBJ1-3; D remains ambiguous. The CDR3 is 15 residues long. Germline assignment: CDR1 ENHRY and CDR2 SYGVKD. Trimming removed 11 bases from V and 0 bases from J, with 17 bases in between. In DNA, the CDR3 is TGTGCCCCCAGAAGAACGTTTTACTCTGGAAACACCATATATTTT. It codes for CAPRRTFYSGNTIYF.

The V and J genes are TRBV7-2 and TRBJ1-5; D is uncertain. CDR3 length: 14 residues. In germline, CDR1 is SGHTA, CDR2 FQGNSA. The ends were cut back, 1 base at V and 9 bases at J, with 13 bases in the middle. CDR3 DNA: TGTGCCAGCAGCTTAGGCAGAGGAAGCGGGCCCCAGCATTTT. Its translation is CASSLGRGSGPQHF.

A few counts support this clone. The J gene is TRBJ2-7, the V gene TRBV6-1; maybe TRBD1 (5 bases). In germline, CDR1 is MNHNS, CDR2 SASEGT. Trimming removed 4 bases at V and 7 bases at J, with 11 bases between. The CDR3 consists of 12 residues. The CDR3 coding sequence is TGTGCCAGCAGTGTGGACATCGAGGAGCAGTACTTC. Amino acid sequence: CASSVDIEEQYF.

The genes are TRBV11-2 and TRBJ2-2; unclear D gene. The V end lost 5 bases, the J end lost 7 bases, and 17 bases lay between the germline ends. Germline values: CDR1 SGHAT, CDR2 FQNNGV. There are 15 residues in the CDR3. The DNA of the CDR3 is TGTGCCAGCAGCCCCCGGCCCCCGGGCAACGGGGAGCTGTTTTTT. It specifies CASSPRPPGNGELFF.

The rearrangement links TRBV5-4 to TRBJ2-1; tentative D call: TRBD1 (6 bases). V was cut by 9 bases and J by 6 bases, with 16 bases left in between. Germline V gene data show CDR1 as SGHNT and CDR2 as YYREEE (reference sequence). The CDR3 covers 13 residues. The CDR3 reads CATGVGYFNEQFF. The CDR3 bases are TGTGCCACAGGGGTGGGTTATTTCAATGAGCAGTTCTTC.

The chain recombines TRBV29-1 with TRBJ2-3; TRBD2 aligns across 7 bases. J lost 1 base, V lost 3 bases, and 13 bases had no gene match. The CDR3 spans 17 residues. Germline loops: CDR1 SQVTM, CDR2 ANQGSEA. The CDR3 region has the DNA TGCAGCGTTGACCCCCGGTTCGGAGCGGGGCGCACAGATACGCAGTATTTT. This translates into CSVDPRFGAGRTDTQYF.